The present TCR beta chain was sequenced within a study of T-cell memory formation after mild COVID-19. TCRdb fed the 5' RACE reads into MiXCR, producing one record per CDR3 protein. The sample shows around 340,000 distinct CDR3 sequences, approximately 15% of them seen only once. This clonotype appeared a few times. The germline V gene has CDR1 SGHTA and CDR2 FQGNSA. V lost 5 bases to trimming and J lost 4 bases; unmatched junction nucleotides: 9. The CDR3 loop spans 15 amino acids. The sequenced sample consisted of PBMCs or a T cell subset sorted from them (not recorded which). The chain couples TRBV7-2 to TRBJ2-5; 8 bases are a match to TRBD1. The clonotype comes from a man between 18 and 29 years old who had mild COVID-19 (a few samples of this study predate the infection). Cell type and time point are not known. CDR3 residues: CASSPGQGGRETQYF. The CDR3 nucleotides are TGTGCCAGCAGCCCCGGACAGGGAGGCCGAGAGACCCAGTACTTC.